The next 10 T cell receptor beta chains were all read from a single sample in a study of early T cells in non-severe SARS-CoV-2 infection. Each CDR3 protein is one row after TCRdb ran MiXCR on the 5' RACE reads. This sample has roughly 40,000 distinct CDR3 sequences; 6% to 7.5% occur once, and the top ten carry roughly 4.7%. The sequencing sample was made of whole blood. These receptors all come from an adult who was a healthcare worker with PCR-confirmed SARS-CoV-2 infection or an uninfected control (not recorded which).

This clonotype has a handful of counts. The CDR3 here is CASSVGVGDGELFF. The CDR3 DNA reads as TGTGCCAGCAGCGTAGGTGTCGGAGACGGGGAGCTGTTTTTT. This chain uses TRBV9 with TRBJ2-2; no reliable D call. V was trimmed by 0 bases and J by 7 bases, leaving 10 bases between them. The CDR3 runs 14 residues. From germline, CDR1 is SGDLS and CDR2 YYNGEE.

CDR3 residues: CASSPGTGYSNQPQHF. The DNA for the CDR3 is TGTGCCAGCAGCCCCGGGACAGGGTATAGCAATCAGCCCCAGCATTTT. The J gene is TRBJ1-5, the V gene TRBV7-2; 9 bases map to TRBD1. J gave up 0 bases and V 5 bases, and 5 bases lay outside the gene matches. Germline V gives CDR1 SGHTA, CDR2 FQGNSA. CDR3 length: 16 residues.

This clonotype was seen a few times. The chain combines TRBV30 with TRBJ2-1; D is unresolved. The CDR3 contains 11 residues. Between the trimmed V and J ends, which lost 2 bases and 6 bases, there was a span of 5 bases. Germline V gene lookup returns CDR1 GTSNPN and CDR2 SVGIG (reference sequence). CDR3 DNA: TGTGCCTGGAGTAGTTCCAATGAGCAGTTCTTC. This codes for CAWSSSNEQFF. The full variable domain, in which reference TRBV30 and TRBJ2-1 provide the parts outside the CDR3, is SQTIHQWPATLVQPVGSPLSLECTVEGTSNPNLYWYRQAAGRGLQLLFYSVGIGQISSEVPQNLSASRPQDRQFILSSKKLLLSDSGFYLCAWSSSNEQFFGPGTRLTVL.

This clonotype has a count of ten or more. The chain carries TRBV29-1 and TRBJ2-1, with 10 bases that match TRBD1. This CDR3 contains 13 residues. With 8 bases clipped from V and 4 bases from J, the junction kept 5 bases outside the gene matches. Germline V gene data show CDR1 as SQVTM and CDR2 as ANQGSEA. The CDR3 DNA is TGCAGCTTGAGACAGGGGGCTTACAATGAGCAGTTCTTC. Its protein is CSLRQGAYNEQFF.

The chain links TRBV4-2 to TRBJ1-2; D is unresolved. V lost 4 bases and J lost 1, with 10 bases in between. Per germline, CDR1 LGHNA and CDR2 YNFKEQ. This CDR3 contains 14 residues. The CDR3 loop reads CASSPGPLNYGYTF. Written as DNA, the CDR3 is TGTGCCAGCAGCCCAGGACCACTTAACTATGGCTACACCTTC.

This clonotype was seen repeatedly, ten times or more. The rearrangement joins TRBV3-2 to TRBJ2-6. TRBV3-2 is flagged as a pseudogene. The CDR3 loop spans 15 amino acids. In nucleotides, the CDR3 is TGTGCCAGCAGCCAAGCACTCTCTGGGGCCAACGTCCTGACTTTC. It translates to CASSQALSGANVLTF.

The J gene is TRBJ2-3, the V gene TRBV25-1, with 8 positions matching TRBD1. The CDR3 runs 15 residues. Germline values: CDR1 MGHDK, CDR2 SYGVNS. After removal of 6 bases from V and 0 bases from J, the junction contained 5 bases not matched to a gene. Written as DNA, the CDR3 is TGTGCCAGCAGGGAGGACAGGGCTAGCACAGATACGCAGTATTTT. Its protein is CASREDRASTDTQYF.

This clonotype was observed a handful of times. CDR3 sequence (DNA): TGCAGTGCATCGACAGGCCCCTACGAGCAGTACTTC. Its protein product is CSASTGPYEQYF. The chain links TRBV20-1 to TRBJ2-7; D is possibly TRBD1 (6 bases). Trimming took 6 bases from V and 2 from J, leaving 11 bases between them. This CDR3 has 12 residues. CDR1 and CDR2 from the germline V gene are DFQATT and SNEGSKA (reference sequence).

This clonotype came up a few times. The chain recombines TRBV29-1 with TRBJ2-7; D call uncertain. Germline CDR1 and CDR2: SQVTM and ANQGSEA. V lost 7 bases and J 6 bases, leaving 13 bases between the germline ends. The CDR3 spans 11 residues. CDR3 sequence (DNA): TGCAGCGCAGAAACAGCCACCGAGCAGTACTTC. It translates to CSAETATEQYF.

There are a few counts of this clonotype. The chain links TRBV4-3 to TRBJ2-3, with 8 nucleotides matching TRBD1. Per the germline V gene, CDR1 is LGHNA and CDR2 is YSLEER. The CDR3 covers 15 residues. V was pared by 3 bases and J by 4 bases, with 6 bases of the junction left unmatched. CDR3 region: CASSQGQGAADTQYF. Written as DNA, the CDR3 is TGCGCCAGCAGCCAGGGGCAGGGGGCCGCAGATACGCAGTATTTT.